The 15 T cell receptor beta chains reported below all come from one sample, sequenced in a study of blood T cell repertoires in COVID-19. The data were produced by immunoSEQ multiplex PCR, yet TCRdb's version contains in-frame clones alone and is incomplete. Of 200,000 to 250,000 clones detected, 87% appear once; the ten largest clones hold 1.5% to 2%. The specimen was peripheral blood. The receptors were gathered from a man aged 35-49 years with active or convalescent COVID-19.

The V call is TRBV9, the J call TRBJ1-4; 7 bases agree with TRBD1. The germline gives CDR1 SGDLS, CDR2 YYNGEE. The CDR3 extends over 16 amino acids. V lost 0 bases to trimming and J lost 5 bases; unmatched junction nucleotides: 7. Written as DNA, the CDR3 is TGTGCCAGCAGCGTAGGAAGTAGGGGGCTAAATGAAAAACTGTTTTTT. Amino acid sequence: CASSVGSRGLNEKLFF.

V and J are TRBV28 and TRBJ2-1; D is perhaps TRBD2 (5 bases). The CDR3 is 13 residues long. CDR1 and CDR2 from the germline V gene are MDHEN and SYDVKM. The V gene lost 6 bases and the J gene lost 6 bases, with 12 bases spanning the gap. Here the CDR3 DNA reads TGTGCCAGCAGAACAGACTATATCAATGAGCAGTTCTTC. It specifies CASRTDYINEQFF.

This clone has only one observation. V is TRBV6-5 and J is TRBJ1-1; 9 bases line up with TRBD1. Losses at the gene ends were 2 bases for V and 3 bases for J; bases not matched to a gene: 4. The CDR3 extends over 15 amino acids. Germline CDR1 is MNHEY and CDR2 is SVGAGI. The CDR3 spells CASSYGDRVDTEAFF. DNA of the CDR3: TGTGCCAGCAGTTACGGGGACAGGGTAGACACTGAAGCTTTCTTT.

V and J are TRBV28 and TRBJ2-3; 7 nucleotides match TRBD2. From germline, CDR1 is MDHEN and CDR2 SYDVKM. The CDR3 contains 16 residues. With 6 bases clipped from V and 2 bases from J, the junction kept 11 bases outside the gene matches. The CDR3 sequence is CASRNYIAGNTDTQYF. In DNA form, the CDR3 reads TGTGCCAGCAGGAACTATATAGCGGGCAACACAGATACGCAGTATTTT. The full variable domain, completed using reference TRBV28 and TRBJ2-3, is DVKVTQSSRYLVKRTGEKVFLECVQDMDHENMFWYRQDPGLGLRLIYFSYDVKMKEKGDIPEGYSVSREKKERFSLILESASTNQTSMYLCASRNYIAGNTDTQYFGPGTRLTVL.

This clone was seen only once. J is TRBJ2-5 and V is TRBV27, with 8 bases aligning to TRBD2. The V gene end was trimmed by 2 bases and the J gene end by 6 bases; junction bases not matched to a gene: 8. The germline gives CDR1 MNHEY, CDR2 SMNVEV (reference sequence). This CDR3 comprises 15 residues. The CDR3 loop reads CASSLDRGGLQTQYF. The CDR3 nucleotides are TGTGCCAGCAGTTTAGATCGGGGGGGCCTTCAGACCCAGTACTTC.

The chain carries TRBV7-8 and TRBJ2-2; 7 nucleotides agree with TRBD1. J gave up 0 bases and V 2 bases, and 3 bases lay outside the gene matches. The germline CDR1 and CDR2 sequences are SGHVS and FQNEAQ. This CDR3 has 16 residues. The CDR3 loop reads CASSLKGAANTGELFF. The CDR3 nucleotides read TGTGCCAGCAGCTTAAAGGGGGCCGCGAACACCGGGGAGCTGTTTTTT. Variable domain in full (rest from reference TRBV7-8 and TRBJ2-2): GAGVSQSPRYKVAKRGQDVALRCDPISGHVSLFWYQQALGQGPEFLTYFQNEAQLDKSGLPSDRFFAERPEGSVSTLKIQRTQQEDSAVYLCASSLKGAANTGELFFGEGSRLTVL.

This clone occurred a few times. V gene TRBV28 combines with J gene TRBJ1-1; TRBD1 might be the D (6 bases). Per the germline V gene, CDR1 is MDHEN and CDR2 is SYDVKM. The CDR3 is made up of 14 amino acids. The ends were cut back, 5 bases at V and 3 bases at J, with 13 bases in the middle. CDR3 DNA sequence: TGTGCCAGCAGTAACAGGGTCCCCTACACTGAAGCTTTCTTT. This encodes CASSNRVPYTEAFF.

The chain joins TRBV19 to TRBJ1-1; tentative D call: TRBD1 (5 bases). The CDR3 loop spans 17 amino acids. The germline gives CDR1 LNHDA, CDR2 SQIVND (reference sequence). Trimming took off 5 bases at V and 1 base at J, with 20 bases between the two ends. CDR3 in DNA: TGTGCCAGTAGTCCGAGAGCCGGGGGAGGGAGGAACACTGAAGCTTTCTTT. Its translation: CASSPRAGGGRNTEAFF.

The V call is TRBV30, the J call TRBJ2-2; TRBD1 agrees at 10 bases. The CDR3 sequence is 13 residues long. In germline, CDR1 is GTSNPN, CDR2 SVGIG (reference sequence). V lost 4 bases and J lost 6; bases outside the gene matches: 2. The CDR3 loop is CAWMTGGAGELFF. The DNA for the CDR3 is TGTGCCTGGATGACAGGGGGCGCCGGGGAGCTGTTTTTT.

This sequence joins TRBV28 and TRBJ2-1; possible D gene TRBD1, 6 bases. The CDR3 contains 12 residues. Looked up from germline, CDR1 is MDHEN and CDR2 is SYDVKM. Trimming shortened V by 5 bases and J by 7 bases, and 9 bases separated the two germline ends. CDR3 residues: CASSGGRNEQFF. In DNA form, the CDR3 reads TGTGCCAGCAGTGGGGGCCGGAATGAGCAGTTCTTC.

In DNA, the CDR3 is TGTGCCAGCAGTTGGACAGGGTACTTCGAGCAGTACTTC. This codes for CASSWTGYFEQYF. This sequence joins TRBV11-1 and TRBJ2-7, with 8 bases aligning to TRBD1. Trimming cost V 6 bases and J 6 bases; bases outside gene matches: 7. This CDR3 has 13 amino acids. CDR1 is SGHAT and CDR2 is FQDESV in the germline V gene (reference sequence).

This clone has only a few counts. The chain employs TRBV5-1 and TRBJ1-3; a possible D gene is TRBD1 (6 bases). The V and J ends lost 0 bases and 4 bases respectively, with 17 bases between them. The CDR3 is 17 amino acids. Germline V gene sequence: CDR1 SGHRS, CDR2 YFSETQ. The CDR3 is CASSLEGQPNGGNTIYF. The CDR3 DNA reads TGCGCCAGCAGCTTGGAAGGACAGCCAAACGGGGGAAACACCATATATTTT.

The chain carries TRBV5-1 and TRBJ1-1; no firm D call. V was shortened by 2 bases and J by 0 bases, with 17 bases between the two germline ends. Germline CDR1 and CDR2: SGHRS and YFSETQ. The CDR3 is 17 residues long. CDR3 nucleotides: TGCGCCAGCAGCTTTGGCCATGGCAGGCGCCTGAACACTGAAGCTTTCTTT. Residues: CASSFGHGRRLNTEAFF.

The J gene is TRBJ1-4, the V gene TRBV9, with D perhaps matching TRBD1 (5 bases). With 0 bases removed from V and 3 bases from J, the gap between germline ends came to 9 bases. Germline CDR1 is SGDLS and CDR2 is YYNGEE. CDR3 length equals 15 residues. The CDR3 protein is CASSVGGVANEKLFF. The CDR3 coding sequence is TGTGCCAGCAGCGTAGGGGGGGTGGCTAATGAAAAACTGTTTTTT.

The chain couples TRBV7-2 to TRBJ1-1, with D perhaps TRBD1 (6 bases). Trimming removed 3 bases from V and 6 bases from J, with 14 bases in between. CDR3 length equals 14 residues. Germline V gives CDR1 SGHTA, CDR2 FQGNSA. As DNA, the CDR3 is TGTGCCAGCAGCTTCAGGGGTGTAGGAGCTGAAGCTTTCTTT. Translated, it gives CASSFRGVGAEAFF.